These T cell receptor beta chains were read from a single sample in a study of blood T cell repertoires in COVID-19. The assay was immunoSEQ multiplex PCR, and TCRdb's table has in-frame clones only and misses some. The table shows 280,000 or so clones, with over 75% occurring only once. Input material: peripheral blood. The receptors shown here come from a human donor in a cohort sampled during active COVID-19. The CDR3 runs from the conserved cysteine through the conserved F or W.

V	J	CDR3
TRBV30	TRBJ2-5	CAWSALLPNPEQETQYF
TRBV7-2	TRBJ2-4	CASSPIGALGNIQYF
TRBV7-8	TRBJ2-7	CASSRDPGYTYEQYF
TRBV27	TRBJ2-7	CASSSYAPGQGVYEQYF
TRBV7-2	TRBJ1-1	CASSSSVNTEAFF
TRBV5-1	TRBJ2-1	CASSFTSGSESSYNEQFF
TRBV19	TRBJ2-1	CASSGRHQNEQFF
TRBV29-1	TRBJ2-7	CSVDSGLATDEQYF
TRBV2	TRBJ2-3	CASRREDATDTQYF
TRBV28	TRBJ2-7	CATLLAGLAPYEQYF
TRBV30	TRBJ2-2	CAWTPPRGRAVRELFF
TRBV27	TRBJ1-3	CASSPRGGLSGNTIYF
TRBV2	TRBJ2-1	CASSEGGRAYNEQFF
TRBV30	TRBJ1-4	CAWNTQGFGEKLFF
TRBV24-1	TRBJ2-1	CASSTGRGVSNEQFF
TRBV27	TRBJ2-3	CASSLETGGTQYF
TRBV5-6	TRBJ2-2	CASSLWGGARTGELFF
TRBV6-2/TRBV6-3	TRBJ2-1	CASSASGTGRINEQFF
TRBV19	TRBJ2-7	CASSTGSYEQYF
TRBV19	TRBJ2-4	CASSVAGATKNIQYF
TRBV7-2	TRBJ1-5	CASSLAGTGVSNQPQHF
TRBV7-2	TRBJ1-3	CASSLAEGVGNTIYF
TRBV24-1	TRBJ2-1	CATSGSGGKNEQFF
TRBV30	TRBJ1-3	CAWSLTGGGNTIYF
TRBV28	TRBJ1-4	CASSPTKRGTGEKLFF
TRBV2	TRBJ1-4	CASNTDRSEKLFF
TRBV29-1	TRBJ1-2	CSAGQGPNYGYTF